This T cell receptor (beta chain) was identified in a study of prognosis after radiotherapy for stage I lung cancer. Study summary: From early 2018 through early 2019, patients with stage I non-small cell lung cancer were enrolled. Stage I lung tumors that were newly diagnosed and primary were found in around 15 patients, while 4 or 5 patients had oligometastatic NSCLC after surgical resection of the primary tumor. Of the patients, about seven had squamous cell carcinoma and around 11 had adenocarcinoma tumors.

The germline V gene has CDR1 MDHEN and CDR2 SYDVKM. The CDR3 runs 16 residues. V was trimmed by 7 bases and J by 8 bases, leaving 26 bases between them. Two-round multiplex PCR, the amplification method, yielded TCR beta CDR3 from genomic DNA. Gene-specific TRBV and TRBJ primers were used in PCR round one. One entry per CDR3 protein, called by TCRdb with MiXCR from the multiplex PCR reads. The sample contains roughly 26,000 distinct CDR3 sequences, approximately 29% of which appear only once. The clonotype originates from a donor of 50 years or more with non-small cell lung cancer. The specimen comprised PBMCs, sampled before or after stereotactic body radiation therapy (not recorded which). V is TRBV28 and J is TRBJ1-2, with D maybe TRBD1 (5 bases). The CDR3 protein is CASNEVGASSYGGYTF. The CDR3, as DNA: TGTGCCAGCAACGAAGTCGGGGCGTCCTCTTACGGGGGCTACACCTTC.